This T cell receptor beta chain was documented in a study of Ad26.COV2.S vaccination and SARS-CoV-2 variants. Study as a whole: The Ad26.COV2.S arm of the COV1001 trial was where the donor was placed. Donor got 5x10^10 or 1x10^11 viral particles of Ad26.COV2.S.

Treatment given: some 20 received Ad26.COV2.S at low or high dose, single or two shots; a few received placebo; per-sample allocation not given. Sample collection was performed on day 63 after the first vaccine or placebo injection. Libraries were prepared by immunoSEQ multiplex PCR; TCRdb keeps only in-frame clonotypes and omits some of them. The profile shows about 350,000 clones, roughly nine tenths of them singletons. The germline V gene encodes CDR1 SGHNT and CDR2 YYREEE (reference sequence). The CDR3 is made up of 17 amino acids. V shed 2 bases and J shed 1 base, with 16 bases lying between them. Study conclusions and caveats: Placebo recipients had lower spike-specific TCR breadth than vaccine recipients.

With regard to this clone: Its antigen is unidentified.

This chain connects TRBV5-4 to TRBJ1-5; D uncertain. The sample consisted of peripheral blood, taken in a trial of Ad26.COV2.S vaccine versus placebo. The origin of this receptor is a person aged 18 to 65 who received the Ad26.COV2.S COVID-19 vaccine or a placebo. CDR3: CASSFQIGTSSNQPQHF. CDR3 nucleotide sequence: TGTGCCAGCAGCTTTCAAATAGGAACCTCCAGCAATCAGCCCCAGCATTTT.